This is a list of T cell receptor beta chains from one sample in a study of blood T cells in healthy people across ages. TCRdb analysed the 5' RACE reads with MiXCR anew, one entry per CDR3 protein. The sample holds some 1.1 million distinct CDR3 sequences, approximately 38% seen once. The sample comprised blood. The receptor source for this set is a man aged 18 to 35 in good health. Both conserved end residues are part of each CDR3. Each record gives: clone size, D gene, V gene, J gene, CDR3 DNA, CDR3 protein. The D gene is left open where the match is weak. Clone size is not always given. Where it is, it says once, few, many or a class for expanded clones.

clone size: NA; D gene: TRBD1; V gene: TRBV5-1; J gene: TRBJ2-2; CDR3 DNA: TGCGCCAGCAGCTTGGAACCCTCCGGGACAGGGAACATCGGGGAGCTGTTTTTT; CDR3 protein: CASSLEPSGTGNIGELFF
clone size: NA; D gene: TRBD2; V gene: TRBV6-2/TRBV6-3; J gene: TRBJ2-3; CDR3 DNA: TGTGCCAGCAGCCGGGACGGGGGGTCAGATACGCAGTATTTT; CDR3 protein: CASSRDGGSDTQYF
clone size: many; D gene: TRBD1; V gene: TRBV29-1; J gene: TRBJ2-1; CDR3 DNA: TGCAGCGCTACAGACAGGGGATCCTACAATGAGCAGTTCTTC; CDR3 protein: CSATDRGSYNEQFF
clone size: many; D gene: NA; V gene: TRBV7-2; J gene: TRBJ2-7; CDR3 DNA: TGTGCCAGCAGCTTATTTTCGGCATACGAGCAGTACTTC; CDR3 protein: CASSLFSAYEQYF
clone size: NA; D gene: NA; V gene: TRBV12-3/TRBV12-4; J gene: TRBJ1-1; CDR3 DNA: TGTGCCAGCAGTGTCAACCTGGGGAACACTGAAGCTTTCTTT; CDR3 protein: CASSVNLGNTEAFF
clone size: few; D gene: NA; V gene: TRBV9; J gene: TRBJ1-1; CDR3 DNA: TGTGCCAGCAGCGTAGAGGTGGGGAACACTGAAGCTTTCTTT; CDR3 protein: CASSVEVGNTEAFF
clone size: few; D gene: NA; V gene: TRBV5-1; J gene: TRBJ2-7; CDR3 DNA: TGCGCCAGCAGCTTGACCGTCCTACCCACCTACGAGCAGTACTTC; CDR3 protein: CASSLTVLPTYEQYF
clone size: few; D gene: NA; V gene: TRBV6-5; J gene: TRBJ1-5; CDR3 DNA: TGTGCCAGCAGTTATCAACGGGACGCTCAGCCCCAGCATTTT; CDR3 protein: CASSYQRDAQPQHF
clone size: NA; D gene: TRBD2; V gene: TRBV20-1; J gene: TRBJ2-7; CDR3 DNA: TGCAGTGCTAGAAAACCGGGAGGGCCACCCAGCGAGCAGTACTTC; CDR3 protein: CSARKPGGPPSEQYF
clone size: few; D gene: TRBD1; V gene: TRBV6-5; J gene: TRBJ1-2; CDR3 DNA: TGTGCCAGCAGTCAGTCAGGGGGTACTAACTATGGCTACACCTTC; CDR3 protein: CASSQSGGTNYGYTF
clone size: NA; D gene: NA; V gene: TRBV7-2; J gene: TRBJ1-2; CDR3 DNA: TGTGCCAGCAGCTTACCAAACTGGGGCTATGGCTACACCTTC; CDR3 protein: CASSLPNWGYGYTF
clone size: NA; D gene: NA; V gene: TRBV6-5; J gene: TRBJ2-1; CDR3 DNA: TGTGCCAGCACCAGAGGACTCACAGGGAATGAGCAGTTCTTC; CDR3 protein: CASTRGLTGNEQFF
clone size: NA; D gene: TRBD1; V gene: TRBV27; J gene: TRBJ1-1; CDR3 DNA: TGTGCCAGCCATCCAAAACAAACAGGGGAGACTGAAGCTTTCTTT; CDR3 protein: CASHPKQTGETEAFF
clone size: NA; D gene: TRBD1; V gene: TRBV7-2; J gene: TRBJ2-7; CDR3 DNA: TGTGCCAGCAGCTTACGAGAACAGGGGGCGATCTCCTACGAGCAGTACTTC; CDR3 protein: CASSLREQGAISYEQYF
clone size: NA; D gene: TRBD1; V gene: TRBV19; J gene: TRBJ2-3; CDR3 DNA: TGTGCCAGTAGTAACTCCGGGACAGGGTTGGGGAATACGCAGTATTTT; CDR3 protein: CASSNSGTGLGNTQYF
clone size: few; D gene: TRBD1; V gene: TRBV4-3; J gene: TRBJ1-1; CDR3 DNA: TGCGCCAGCAGCACTTGGGACAGCTTGAACACTGAAGCTTTCTTT; CDR3 protein: CASSTWDSLNTEAFF
clone size: few; D gene: NA; V gene: TRBV7-9; J gene: TRBJ2-3; CDR3 DNA: TGTGCCAGCAGCCACCACCCTAGGGGATATACGCAGTATTTT; CDR3 protein: CASSHHPRGYTQYF
clone size: few; D gene: NA; V gene: TRBV7-2; J gene: TRBJ1-5; CDR3 DNA: TGTGCCAGCAGCCCAGGGACGGGGTATCGGAATCAGCCCCAGCATTTT; CDR3 protein: CASSPGTGYRNQPQHF
clone size: many; D gene: NA; V gene: TRBV27; J gene: TRBJ2-7; CDR3 DNA: TGTGCCAGCAGTTTATTCGGGACGAGCGAGCAGTACTTC; CDR3 protein: CASSLFGTSEQYF
clone size: once; D gene: NA; V gene: TRBV3-1; J gene: TRBJ1-5; CDR3 DNA: TGTGCCAGCAGCCTCGGATCGTCAGCCCAGCATTTT; CDR3 protein: CASSLGSSAQHF
clone size: few; D gene: NA; V gene: TRBV3-1; J gene: TRBJ1-4; CDR3 DNA: TGTGCCAGCAGCCGCACCCGGGGAGTAGAACTGTTTTTT; CDR3 protein: CASSRTRGVELFF
clone size: NA; D gene: NA; V gene: TRBV12-5; J gene: TRBJ1-1; CDR3 DNA: TGTGCTACTACTTCCCATCGGACAGAAAACACTGAAGCTTTCTTT; CDR3 protein: CATTSHRTENTEAFF
clone size: few; D gene: TRBD1; V gene: TRBV7-9; J gene: TRBJ1-2; CDR3 DNA: TGTGCCAGCAGCTTACTGGACAGGGGCTCCTATGGCTACACCTTC; CDR3 protein: CASSLLDRGSYGYTF
clone size: few; D gene: NA; V gene: TRBV7-2; J gene: TRBJ2-2; CDR3 DNA: TGTGCCAGCAGCTTCTCCGCCGGGGAGCTGTTTTTT; CDR3 protein: CASSFSAGELFF
clone size: many; D gene: NA; V gene: TRBV7-2; J gene: TRBJ2-1; CDR3 DNA: TGTGCCAGCAGCTTACTGACGAACGATGAGCAGTTCTTC; CDR3 protein: CASSLLTNDEQFF
clone size: few; D gene: NA; V gene: TRBV3-1; J gene: TRBJ2-5; CDR3 DNA: TGTGCCAGCAGCAGCCACTCGACAGGGAGGAGGGGTGGCAATGAGCAGTACTTC; CDR3 protein: CASSSHSTGRRGGNEQYF
clone size: NA; D gene: TRBD1; V gene: TRBV3-1; J gene: TRBJ1-5; CDR3 DNA: TGTGCCAGCAGCCAAGGACAGGGAAATAGCAATCAGCCCCAGCATTTT; CDR3 protein: CASSQGQGNSNQPQHF
clone size: NA; D gene: TRBD2; V gene: TRBV5-1; J gene: TRBJ2-5; CDR3 DNA: TGCGCCAGCAGCTTGCTCACTAGCGGGGGGAACCAAGAGACCCAGTACTTC; CDR3 protein: CASSLLTSGGNQETQYF
clone size: many; D gene: NA; V gene: TRBV12-3/TRBV12-4; J gene: TRBJ2-7; CDR3 DNA: TGTGCCAGCAGTTCGGCCAGACACTCCTACGAGCAGTACTTC; CDR3 protein: CASSSARHSYEQYF
clone size: NA; D gene: TRBD1; V gene: TRBV6-2/TRBV6-3; J gene: TRBJ1-5; CDR3 DNA: TGTGCCAGCAGGGAGGGACAGGGGGCTTCCAATGGCAATCAGCCCCAGCATTTT; CDR3 protein: CASREGQGASNGNQPQHF
clone size: NA; D gene: NA; V gene: TRBV11-2; J gene: TRBJ1-1; CDR3 DNA: TGTGCCAGCACCCAGGGATGGGACATTCGGTGGAACACTGAAGCTTTCTTT; CDR3 protein: CASTQGWDIRWNTEAFF
clone size: NA; D gene: NA; V gene: TRBV12-3/TRBV12-4; J gene: TRBJ2-2; CDR3 DNA: TGTGCCAGCAGTATCTCAAGGACCGGGGAGCTGTTTTTT; CDR3 protein: CASSISRTGELFF
clone size: NA; D gene: NA; V gene: TRBV12-3/TRBV12-4; J gene: TRBJ2-4; CDR3 DNA: TGTGCCAGCAGTACCGGTCCCTCCGACATTCAGTACTTC; CDR3 protein: CASSTGPSDIQYF
clone size: once; D gene: NA; V gene: TRBV7-2; J gene: TRBJ2-5; CDR3 DNA: TGTGCCAGCAGCCCCCGCCAGGGTCTCAATGAGCAGTACTTC; CDR3 protein: CASSPRQGLNEQYF
clone size: few; D gene: NA; V gene: TRBV7-8; J gene: TRBJ1-2; CDR3 DNA: TGTGCCAGCAGCCGGTGGGGCCAGAGATCTTATGGCTACACCTTC; CDR3 protein: CASSRWGQRSYGYTF
clone size: NA; D gene: NA; V gene: TRBV14; J gene: TRBJ1-6; CDR3 DNA: TGTGCCAGCAGCCAATGGCAGGGATACCATTCACCCCTCCACTTT; CDR3 protein: CASSQWQGYHSPLHF
clone size: NA; D gene: TRBD1; V gene: TRBV20-1; J gene: TRBJ1-4; CDR3 DNA: TGCAGTGCTGAAGAAGGGGGCGCCAGTGGGGAAAAACTGTTTTTT; CDR3 protein: CSAEEGGASGEKLFF